The rows below give T cell receptor beta chains drawn from one sample of a study of blood T cell repertoires in COVID-19. The method was immunoSEQ multiplex PCR; TCRdb's version includes in-frame clones alone and lacks a portion of them. The sample yields fewer than 85,000 clones, roughly nine tenths seen once. Sequencing input: peripheral blood. These receptors originate from a human donor in a cohort sampled during active COVID-19. The CDR3 runs from the conserved cysteine through the conserved F or W. The D gene is left open where the match is weak. Only some rows state a clone size, as once, few, many or a class for expanded clones.

>-|TRBV5-6|TRBJ2-5|TRBD1
TGTGCCAGCAGCTCCGACAGGGAAGAGACCCAGTACTTC
CASSSDREETQYF
>-|TRBV9|TRBJ1-2|-
TGTGCCAGCAGCGTAGGGTCAGGAGGGGACTATGGCTACACCTTC
CASSVGSGGDYGYTF
>few|TRBV16|TRBJ1-5|-
TGTGCCAGCAGCCAATTCTACGGTAGCAATCAGCCCCAGCATTTT
CASSQFYGSNQPQHF
>-|TRBV3-1/TRBV3-2|TRBJ2-1|TRBD2
TGTGCCAGCAGCTTGAGGACTAGTTGGGATGAGCAGTTCTTC
CASSLRTSWDEQFF
>-|TRBV19|TRBJ2-1|TRBD2
TGTGCCAGTAGCCGTAGCGGGACGTACAATGAGCAGTTCTTC
CASSRSGTYNEQFF
>-|TRBV5-6|TRBJ1-6|-
TGTGCCAGCAGCTTGGGGGGCGGTGGAAATTCACCCCTCCACTTT
CASSLGGGGNSPLHF
>-|TRBV28|TRBJ2-7|TRBD2
TGTGCCAGCAGTTCCTCGGGACTAGCGGGAGTCGAGCAGTACTTC
CASSSSGLAGVEQYF
>-|TRBV6-6|TRBJ1-4|-
TGTGCCAGCAGCAAATCCGGCGGACTTTTGAATGAAAAACTGTTTTTT
CASSKSGGLLNEKLFF
>-|TRBV6-2/TRBV6-3|TRBJ1-5|-
TGTGCCAGCAGTCAGGGTTTTCAGCCCCAGCATTTT
CASSQGFQPQHF
>-|TRBV30|TRBJ1-5|TRBD1
TGTGCCTGGAGTGTTCCATGGGACAGGGAAAATCAGCCCCAGCATTTT
CAWSVPWDRENQPQHF
>once|TRBV4-2|TRBJ2-4|-
TGTGCCAGCAGCCAAGACAGAAACATTCAGTACTTC
CASSQDRNIQYF
>-|TRBV6-5|TRBJ1-3|-
TGTGCCAGCAAGGGTGGAGGTTCTGGAAACACCATATATTTT
CASKGGGSGNTIYF
>-|TRBV6-5|TRBJ1-1|TRBD1
TGTGCCAGCAGACTGGGACAGTCGATCACTGAAGCTTTCTTT
CASRLGQSITEAFF
>once|TRBV5-6|TRBJ1-3|-
TGTGCCAGCAGTCCAGCCGCGGGGCAGCCTGGTCCTGGAAACACCATATATTTT
CASSPAAGQPGPGNTIYF
>-|TRBV18|TRBJ2-2|-
TGTGCCAGCTCACTCCAGGGTTCGGGCACCGGGGAGCTGTTTTTT
CASSLQGSGTGELFF
>-|TRBV6-5|TRBJ2-1|TRBD1
TGTGCCAGCAATCCTAGACAGGGGGCGCTCAATGAGCAGTTCTTC
CASNPRQGALNEQFF
>-|TRBV18|TRBJ2-1|TRBD1
TGTGCCAGCTCATTGCCTCCGGGACAGGGATTCGGACTACTCAATGAGCAGTTCTTC
CASSLPPGQGFGLLNEQFF
>-|TRBV7-9|TRBJ2-2|TRBD1
TGTGCCAGCAGCTTAGTAGACAGGGGTGAAGTCGGGGAGCTGTTTTTT
CASSLVDRGEVGELFF
>-|TRBV10-1|TRBJ2-3|-
TGCGCCACCAGCGACTCAGATACGCAGTATTTT
CATSDSDTQYF
>-|TRBV18|TRBJ2-6|-
TGTGCCAGCTCCTCTTCTGGGGCCAACGTCCTGACTTTC
CASSSSGANVLTF
>-|TRBV5-1|TRBJ2-7|TRBD2
TGCGCCAGCGCGATACTAGCGGGAGAGTACTACGAGCAGTACTTC
CASAILAGEYYEQYF
>-|TRBV11-2|TRBJ2-5|TRBD2
TGTGCCAGCAGCTTAGGAACTAGCGGGAGACTTTATGTGGAGACCCAGTACTTC
CASSLGTSGRLYVETQYF
>-|TRBV2|TRBJ1-4|TRBD1
TGTGCCAGCATCCTAGACAGGGTCGGTGAAAAACTGTTTTTT
CASILDRVGEKLFF
>-|TRBV11-3|TRBJ2-1|TRBD2
TGTGCCAGCAGCCCCCGGGCTAGCGGGGTGGCGTCCTACAATGAGCAGTTCTTC
CASSPRASGVASYNEQFF
>once|TRBV4-1|TRBJ2-5|-
TGCGCCAGCAGCCACAGGGATCGGGAGACCCAGTACTTC
CASSHRDRETQYF
>-|TRBV24-1|TRBJ2-2|TRBD1
TGTGCCACCAGTGGGGATGGACAGGGACAGTACTCCGGGGAGCTGTTTTTT
CATSGDGQGQYSGELFF
>once|TRBV19|TRBJ2-3|TRBD2
TGTGCCAGTATTGCGAGTAGCGGGAGGGCCGATACGCAGTATTTT
CASIASSGRADTQYF
>-|TRBV5-1|TRBJ1-1|-
TGCGCCAGCAGCGGGGGCCCGTCGAACACTGAAGCTTTCTTT
CASSGGPSNTEAFF
>-|TRBV28|TRBJ2-1|TRBD2
TGTGCCAGCAGTTTAATTCAGGCGGGAGGCCCAGCCGAGCAGTTCTTC
CASSLIQAGGPAEQFF
>-|TRBV5-8|TRBJ1-2|-
TGTGCCAGCAGCGGCTTACAGGGCCGGGGAGTAGGCTACACCTTC
CASSGLQGRGVGYTF
>-|TRBV3-1/TRBV3-2|TRBJ2-2|-
TGTGCCAGCAGCCAAGTGCGAAACACCGGGGAGCTGTTTTTT
CASSQVRNTGELFF
>-|TRBV27|TRBJ2-2|-
TGTGCCAGCAGTTTGAAACAGGGTTACACCGGGGAGCTGTTTTTT
CASSLKQGYTGELFF
>-|TRBV11-2|TRBJ2-1|TRBD2
TGTGCCAGCAGCTTAGATTTAGCGGGGGGGAATGAGCAGTTCTTC
CASSLDLAGGNEQFF
>-|TRBV9|TRBJ2-7|TRBD2
TGTGCCAGCAGCATCGCTAGCGGGGGGCCCTACGAGCAGTACTTC
CASSIASGGPYEQYF
>few|TRBV6-5|TRBJ1-4|TRBD1
TGTGCCAGCAGCGTGGGGACAGGGGTTAGAAAACTGTTTTTT
CASSVGTGVRKLFF